This T cell receptor (beta chain) was found in a study of cytomegalovirus exposure and HLA in healthy donors. Primers: 60 Vbeta forward and 13 Jbeta reverse. Profiling relied on immunoSEQ multiplex PCR, and the TCRdb table lists in-frame clones only, not all of them. Found here are under 150,000 clones, more than 75% of them singletons; the top ten hold 1.8%. CDR1 is SEHNR and CDR2 is FQNEAQ in the germline V gene (reference sequence). CDR3 length: 13 residues. The ends were cut back, 5 bases at V and 3 bases at J, with 11 bases in the middle. The chain is built from TRBV7-9 and TRBJ2-7; the D gene is possibly TRBD1 (5 bases). Sequenced sample: PBMCs. This receptor was identified in a man in his late teens or twenties in good health and CMV-seronegative. Written as DNA, the CDR3 is TGTGCCAGCAGCCCAAATACAGGCTACGAGCAGTACTTC. Its protein is CASSPNTGYEQYF.